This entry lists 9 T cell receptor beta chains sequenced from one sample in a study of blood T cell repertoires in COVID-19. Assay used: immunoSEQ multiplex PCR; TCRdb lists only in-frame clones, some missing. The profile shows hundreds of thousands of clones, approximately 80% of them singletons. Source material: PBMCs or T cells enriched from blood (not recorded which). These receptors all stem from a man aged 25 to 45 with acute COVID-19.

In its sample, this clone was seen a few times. The CDR3 spells CASSPGTGSISNQPQHF. The CDR3 DNA sequence: TGTGCCAGCAGCCCCGGGACAGGGAGTATCAGCAATCAGCCCCAGCATTTT. This sequence joins TRBV7-2 and TRBJ1-5; 9 nucleotides align to TRBD1. Trimming took 5 bases from V and 1 from J; bases not matched to a gene: 9. The length of the CDR3 is 17 residues. Germline V lookup: CDR1 SGHTA, CDR2 FQGNSA. Supplemented by reference TRBV7-2 and TRBJ1-5, the full variable domain reads GAGVSQSPSNKVTEKGKDVELRCDPISGHTALYWYRQSLGQGLEFLIYFQGNSAPDKSGLPSDRFSAERTGGSVSTLTIQRTQQEDSAVYLCASSPGTGSISNQPQHFGDGTRLSIL.

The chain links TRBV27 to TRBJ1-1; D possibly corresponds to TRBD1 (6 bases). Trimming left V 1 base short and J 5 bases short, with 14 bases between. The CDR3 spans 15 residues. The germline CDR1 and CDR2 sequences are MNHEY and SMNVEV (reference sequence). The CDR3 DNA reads TGTGCCAGCAGTTTATACGACAGGTCGAATACTGAAGCTTTCTTT. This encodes CASSLYDRSNTEAFF.

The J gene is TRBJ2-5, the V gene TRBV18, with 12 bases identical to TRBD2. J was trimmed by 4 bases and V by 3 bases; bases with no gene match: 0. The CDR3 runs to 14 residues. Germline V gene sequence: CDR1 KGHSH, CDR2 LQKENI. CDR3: CASSPGLAGETQYF. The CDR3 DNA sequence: TGTGCCAGCTCACCGGGACTAGCGGGAGAGACCCAGTACTTC.

CDR3 nucleotide sequence: TGCGCCAGCAGCTTGGCCGGGGAAATGGATCAGCCCCAGCATTTT. It specifies CASSLAGEMDQPQHF. The rearrangement joins TRBV5-1 to TRBJ1-5, with D hard to call. CDR1 and CDR2 (germline): SGHRS, YFSETQ. The CDR3 loop spans 15 amino acids. The V end was cut by 0 bases, the J end by 5 bases, with 12 bases between.

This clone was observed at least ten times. This CDR3 is CATSRVPLDRTYEQYF. CDR3 DNA sequence: TGTGCCACCAGCAGAGTCCCACTCGACAGAACCTACGAGCAGTACTTC. V usage is TRBV15 and J usage is TRBJ2-7; possible D gene TRBD1, 5 bases. This CDR3 is 16 amino acids long. V was cut by 1 base and J by 2 bases, with 15 bases left in between. Germline CDR1 is LNHNV and CDR2 is YYDKDF (reference sequence).

DNA of the CDR3: TGCGCCAGCAGCGCGAACAGGGTAAACTACAATGAGCAGTTCTTC. It encodes CASSANRVNYNEQFF. This chain uses TRBV5-1 with TRBJ2-1; a possible D gene is TRBD1 (6 bases). V gave up 4 bases and J gave up 3 bases, with 14 bases separating them. Germline V gives CDR1 SGHRS, CDR2 YFSETQ. The CDR3 runs 15 residues. The whole variable domain, remainder taken from reference TRBV5-1 and TRBJ2-1, is KAGVTQTPRYLIKTRGQQVTLSCSPISGHRSVSWYQQTPGQGLQFLFEYFSETQRNKGNFPGRFSGRQFSNSRSEMNVSTLELGDSALYLCASSANRVNYNEQFFGPGTRLTVL.

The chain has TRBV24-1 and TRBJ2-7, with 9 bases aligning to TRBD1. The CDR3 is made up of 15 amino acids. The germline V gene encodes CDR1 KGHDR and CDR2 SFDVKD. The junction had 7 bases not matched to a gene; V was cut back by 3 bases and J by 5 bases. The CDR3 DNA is TGTGCCACCAGTGATCCGGGACAGGGATCCGACGAGCAGTACTTC. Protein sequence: CATSDPGQGSDEQYF.

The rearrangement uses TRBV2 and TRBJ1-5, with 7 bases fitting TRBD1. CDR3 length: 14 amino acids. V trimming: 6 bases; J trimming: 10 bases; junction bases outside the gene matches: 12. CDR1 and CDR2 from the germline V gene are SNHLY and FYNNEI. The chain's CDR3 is CASRAGQELGPQHF. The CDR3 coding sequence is TGTGCCAGCAGGGCAGGACAGGAGCTCGGACCCCAGCATTTT.

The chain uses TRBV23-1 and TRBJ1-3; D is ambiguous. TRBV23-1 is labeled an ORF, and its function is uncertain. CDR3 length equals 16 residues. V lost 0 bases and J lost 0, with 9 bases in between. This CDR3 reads CASSQSGPVSGNTIYF. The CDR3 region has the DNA TGCGCCAGCAGTCAATCGGGCCCGGTCTCTGGAAACACCATATATTTT.